This entry is about one TCR beta chain. No antigen is known for it. V lost 8 bases and J lost 3, with 2 bases in between. This CDR3 contains 10 residues. This sample stems from a study of T cell responses to AZD1222 COVID-19 vaccine. Study observations and caveats: Reports say nearly half of spike-specific TCRs go after unmutated variant regions. Possibly, clonal diversity was underestimated; donors were largely white British and included more females. The study found vaccine-associated CD4 TCRs spanning spike, dominant at 160-218 and 743-854.

Second-dose intervals near 4 or 12 weeks were combined. The data were produced by immunoSEQ multiplex PCR, yet TCRdb's version contains in-frame clones alone and is incomplete. The sample consists of about 99,000 clones, roughly nine tenths of them appearing once. The gene calls are TRBV12-3 or TRBV12-4 and TRBJ2-1, with D hard to call. The starting material was peripheral blood, obtained 28 days after the second AZD1222 dose. The receptor's source is an adult who received the AZD1222 COVID-19 vaccine. For the CDR3, the DNA is TGTGCCAGCGGCTACAATGAGCAGTTCTTC. Amino acids: CASGYNEQFF.